This is a list of T cell receptor beta chains from one sample in a study of blood T cell repertoires in COVID-19. Assay: immunoSEQ multiplex PCR; the TCRdb copy retains only in-frame clones and omits some. The sample has about 170,000 clones; 90% are singletons. Specimen: peripheral blood. These receptors were taken from a man in his forties or fifties with acute or convalescent COVID-19. Both conserved end residues are part of each CDR3. The D gene is left open where the match is weak. Rows give clone size only sometimes, using once, few, many, or a class for an expanded clone.

D gene,CDR3 length,clone size,J gene,V gene,CDR3 protein,CDR3 DNA
-,15,-,TRBJ2-2,TRBV7-7,CASSPYPGNTGELFF,TGTGCTAGCAGCCCGTATCCAGGGAACACCGGGGAGCTGTTTTTT
TRBD1,16,-,TRBJ2-3,TRBV7-9,CASSWAGGASADTQYF,TGTGCCAGCAGCTGGGCAGGGGGCGCATCCGCAGATACGCAGTATTTT
TRBD1,13,once,TRBJ1-5,TRBV19,CASTDRGLQPQHF,TGTGCCAGTACGGACAGGGGGCTTCAGCCCCAGCATTTT
-,15,once,TRBJ2-5,TRBV7-3,CASSLTQGRGETQYF,TGTGCCAGCAGCTTAACCCAGGGGCGGGGGGAGACCCAGTACTTC
TRBD2,14,-,TRBJ2-1,TRBV27,CASSGLAGHNEQFF,TGTGCCAGTTCCGGACTAGCGGGTCACAATGAGCAGTTCTTC
TRBD2,16,-,TRBJ2-1,TRBV5-1,CASSPQGLAGVNEQFF,TGCGCCAGCAGCCCCCAGGGACTAGCGGGAGTCAATGAGCAGTTCTTC
TRBD1,11,-,TRBJ1-4,TRBV6-5,CASTNRGELFF,TGTGCCAGCACCAACAGGGGCGAACTGTTTTTT
TRBD1,13,-,TRBJ2-5,TRBV29-1,CSADDRAGETQYF,TGCAGCGCCGATGACAGGGCTGGGGAGACCCAGTACTTC
-,13,-,TRBJ2-3,TRBV11-3,CASSSFRGDTQYF,TGTGCCAGCAGCTCTTTCAGGGGAGATACGCAGTATTTT
-,16,-,TRBJ2-7,TRBV9,CASSASPGTLSYEQYF,TGTGCCAGCAGCGCTAGTCCCGGGACACTATCCTACGAGCAGTACTTC
-,13,-,TRBJ1-3,TRBV6-5,CASTRSSGNTIYF,TGTGCCAGCACAAGGAGCTCTGGAAACACCATATATTTT
TRBD1,15,-,TRBJ1-6,TRBV7-9,CASSSFRDSNSPLHF,TGTGCCAGCAGCTCTTTCCGGGACAGCAATTCACCCCTCCACTTT
-,12,-,TRBJ2-5,TRBV29-1,CSGVDTQETQYF,TGCAGCGGCGTGGACACACAAGAGACCCAGTACTTC
TRBD2,19,-,TRBJ2-1,TRBV15,CATSPGLAGVPKTYNEQFF,TGTGCCACCAGCCCGGGACTAGCGGGAGTCCCGAAAACCTACAATGAGCAGTTCTTC
TRBD2,15,-,TRBJ2-2,TRBV9,CASSVAGGNTGELFF,TGTGCCAGCAGCGTCGCGGGAGGGAACACCGGGGAGCTGTTTTTT
TRBD1,15,-,TRBJ2-7,TRBV6-5,CASRKGTGTSYEQYF,TGTGCCAGCAGAAAAGGGACAGGGACCTCCTACGAGCAGTACTTC
TRBD1,13,-,TRBJ2-5,TRBV10-1,CASSRTGEETQYF,TGCGCCAGCAGTCGGACAGGGGAAGAGACCCAGTACTTC
TRBD1,14,-,TRBJ1-2,TRBV5-4,CASSGQGLNYGYTF,TGTGCCAGCAGCGGACAGGGACTCAACTATGGCTACACCTTC
TRBD1,14,-,TRBJ1-5,TRBV6-5,CASRRGQVEQPQHF,TGTGCCAGCAGGAGGGGGCAGGTAGAACAGCCCCAGCATTTT
TRBD2,13,-,TRBJ2-1,TRBV28,CASQLAAYNEQFF,TGTGCCAGTCAACTAGCGGCCTACAATGAGCAGTTCTTC
-,16,-,TRBJ2-3,TRBV6-5,CASSSGILSFGDTQYF,TGTGCCAGCAGTTCGGGGATCTTATCGTTTGGAGATACGCAGTATTTT
-,13,-,TRBJ1-6,TRBV3-1/TRBV3-2,CASSQGPNSPLHF,TGTGCCAGCAGCCAAGGGCCCAATTCACCCCTCCACTTT
TRBD2,14,-,TRBJ2-7,TRBV19,CASSIRLAAYEQYF,TGTGCCAGTAGTATTCGGCTAGCGGCGTACGAGCAGTACTTC
-,13,-,TRBJ2-1,TRBV18,CASSPGLNNEQFF,TGTGCCAGCTCACCCGGACTGAACAATGAGCAGTTCTTC
-,13,few,TRBJ1-1,TRBV14,CASSQQVNTEAFF,TGTGCCAGCAGCCAACAGGTAAACACTGAAGCTTTCTTT
-,12,-,TRBJ1-5,TRBV7-9,CASSNSRQPQHF,TGTGCCAGCAGTAATTCGCGTCAGCCCCAGCATTTT
-,15,-,TRBJ2-1,TRBV2,CASSEQGRIGNEQFF,TGTGCCAGCAGCGAACAGGGCAGAATCGGAAATGAGCAGTTCTTC
-,14,-,TRBJ1-1,TRBV7-2,CASSSGLMNTEAFF,TGTGCCAGCAGCTCCGGACTTATGAACACTGAAGCTTTCTTT
-,17,-,TRBJ2-3,TRBV5-6,CASSLLGPGTSTDTQYF,TGTGCCAGCAGCTTGCTAGGTCCGGGGACTAGCACAGATACGCAGTATTTT
-,12,once,TRBJ2-7,TRBV24-1,CATSELGYEQYF,TGTGCCACCAGTGAGCTCGGGTACGAGCAGTACTTC
TRBD1,16,-,TRBJ1-6,TRBV30,CAWSTPWTGRVSPLHF,TGTGCCTGGAGTACCCCCTGGACAGGGCGGGTCTCACCCCTCCACTTT
-,13,-,TRBJ1-4,TRBV5-6,CASSLVLNEKLFF,TGTGCCAGCAGCTTGGTTCTCAATGAAAAACTGTTTTTT
TRBD1,14,-,TRBJ2-7,TRBV20-1,CSASSGQGSYEQYF,TGCAGTGCTAGTTCGGGACAGGGGTCCTACGAGCAGTACTTC
TRBD2,18,-,TRBJ2-1,TRBV5-1,CASSLGGLVAGGPNEQFF,TGCGCCAGCAGCTTGGGGGGACTCGTAGCGGGAGGGCCGAATGAGCAGTTCTTC
-,17,once,TRBJ2-2,TRBV10-3,CAIRGSGGTPNTGELFF,TGTGCCATCAGGGGTAGTGGGGGGACGCCGAACACCGGGGAGCTGTTTTTT
TRBD1,14,-,TRBJ1-4,TRBV9,CASSAGTANEKLFF,TGTGCCAGCAGCGCCGGGACAGCTAATGAAAAACTGTTTTTT
-,15,-,TRBJ1-2,TRBV5-4,CASSLAGGTVYGYTF,TGTGCCAGCAGCTTGGCCGGTGGTACGGTCTATGGCTACACCTTC
TRBD1,15,-,TRBJ2-1,TRBV19,CASSIPGGSYNEQFF,TGTGCCAGTAGTATTCCAGGGGGCTCCTACAATGAGCAGTTCTTC
TRBD2,16,-,TRBJ2-4,TRBV7-9,CASSPRGLETKNIQYF,TGTGCCAGCAGCCCCCGGGGACTAGAAACCAAAAACATTCAGTACTTC
TRBD1,15,once,TRBJ1-2,TRBV5-1,CASSSWTGFGYGYTF,TGCGCCAGCAGCTCTTGGACAGGCTTCGGCTATGGCTACACCTTC
TRBD1,15,-,TRBJ2-1,TRBV11-1,CASSPKQGARDEQFF,TGTGCCAGCAGCCCAAAACAGGGGGCTAGGGATGAGCAGTTCTTC
TRBD2,16,-,TRBJ2-1,TRBV5-4,CASSFAGTSVFNEQFF,TGTGCCAGCAGCTTTGCCGGGACTAGCGTTTTCAATGAGCAGTTCTTC
-,15,-,TRBJ1-2,TRBV28,CASSLSTGTPGGYTF,TGTGCCAGCAGTTTATCCACAGGGACCCCGGGGGGCTACACCTTC
TRBD2,15,-,TRBJ2-2,TRBV12-5,CASGSGTSGAGELFF,TGTGCTAGTGGGTCTGGGACTAGCGGGGCCGGGGAGCTGTTTTTT
-,15,-,TRBJ2-5,TRBV10-3,CAISEHPSDQETQYF,TGTGCCATCAGTGAGCATCCTAGCGACCAAGAGACCCAGTACTTC
TRBD2,15,-,TRBJ2-1,TRBV30,CAVKLREVDYNEQFF,TGTGCCGTAAAATTGCGGGAGGTAGACTACAATGAGCAGTTCTTC
-,14,-,TRBJ1-1,TRBV7-9,CASSLASQITEAFF,TGTGCCAGCAGTCTAGCCTCCCAGATCACTGAAGCTTTCTTT
TRBD1,15,-,TRBJ2-3,TRBV7-3,CASSLTGGYADTQYF,TGTGCCAGCAGCCTGACAGGGGGCTACGCAGATACGCAGTATTTT
-,12,-,TRBJ1-6,TRBV12-3/TRBV12-4,CASSPGIGSLHF,TGTGCCAGCAGTCCGGGGATCGGCTCCCTCCACTTT
TRBD1,16,-,TRBJ2-5,TRBV10-3,CAISEDRVGRQETQYF,TGTGCCATCAGTGAGGACAGGGTAGGTCGCCAAGAGACCCAGTACTTC
-,14,-,TRBJ2-7,TRBV19,CASSPRTDSYEQYF,TGTGCCAGTAGTCCACGGACAGACTCCTACGAGCAGTACTTC
-,14,few,TRBJ1-5,TRBV4-3,CASSQDRSWQPQHF,TGCGCCAGCAGCCAAGACCGGTCATGGCAGCCCCAGCATTTT
-,18,-,TRBJ1-4,TRBV27,CASTLKRRNISTNEKLFF,TGTGCCAGCACCCTAAAGCGGCGGAATATCTCAACTAATGAAAAACTGTTTTTT
-,11,-,TRBJ1-4,TRBV7-2,CASSSYRELFF,TGTGCCAGCAGCTCCTACAGGGAACTGTTTTTT
TRBD2,18,-,TRBJ2-1,TRBV19,CASRVLSGTSGLKGEQFF,TGTGCCAGTAGGGTTTTAAGCGGGACTAGCGGATTGAAGGGTGAGCAGTTCTTC
TRBD1,15,once,TRBJ2-2,TRBV4-2,CASSRQGGNTGELFF,TGTGCCAGCAGCCGACAGGGGGGAAACACCGGGGAGCTGTTTTTT
TRBD1,16,-,TRBJ1-1,TRBV4-1,CASSHHLRTGNTEAFF,TGCGCCAGCAGCCATCACCTGAGGACAGGCAACACTGAAGCTTTCTTT
-,13,-,TRBJ2-5,TRBV29-1,CSVIGGPQETQYF,TGCAGCGTTATCGGGGGGCCCCAAGAGACCCAGTACTTC
TRBD2,18,-,TRBJ2-1,TRBV9,CASSAPTSGGDSYNEQFF,TGTGCCAGCAGTGCCCCTACTAGCGGGGGGGACTCCTACAATGAGCAGTTCTTC